Presented here are 10 T cell receptor beta chains from one specimen sequenced in a study of blood T cell repertoires in COVID-19. The data were produced by immunoSEQ multiplex PCR, yet TCRdb's version contains in-frame clones alone and is incomplete. The sample holds 200,000 or so clones, 70% to 90% seen once. The sequenced sample was PBMCs or T cells enriched from blood (not recorded which). These receptors were obtained from a middle-aged woman with acute COVID-19.

The genes are TRBV19 and TRBJ1-1; the D is unclear. The CDR3 has 13 residues. The V end lost 2 bases, the J end lost 7 bases, and 11 bases lay between the germline ends. CDR1 is LNHDA, CDR2 SQIVND, per germline (reference sequence). The CDR3 loop is CASSIQTSGEAFF. The CDR3 nucleotides are TGTGCCAGTAGTATACAAACATCGGGTGAAGCTTTCTTT.

The J gene is TRBJ1-4, the V gene TRBV19, with TRBD1 matching over 10 bases. With 6 bases clipped from V and 0 bases from J, the junction kept 10 bases outside the gene matches. Germline CDR1 reads LNHDA; CDR2 reads SQIVND (reference sequence). The CDR3 covers 18 residues. CDR3 nucleotide sequence: TGTGCCAGTAGGAGCCGCAGGACAGGGGGAGCAACTAATGAAAAACTGTTTTTT. Amino acid sequence: CASRSRRTGGATNEKLFF.

J is TRBJ1-4 and V is TRBV30; D perhaps matches TRBD1 (6 bases). The germline V and J ends were trimmed by 3 bases and 8 bases, with 16 bases remaining between them. The CDR3 totals 14 residues. CDR1 GTSNPN and CDR2 SVGIG come from the germline V gene (reference sequence). The CDR3 is CAWRFQGPGEKLFF. The CDR3 DNA sequence: TGTGCCTGGAGGTTTCAGGGGCCTGGCGAAAAACTGTTTTTT.

The CDR3 loop reads CASSEGTSGSYEQYF. Here the CDR3 DNA reads TGTGCCAGCAGCGAGGGGACTAGCGGGTCCTACGAGCAGTACTTC. V gene TRBV9 combines with J gene TRBJ2-7; 12 bases align to TRBD2. V trimming: 3 bases; J trimming: 1 base; junction bases outside the gene matches: 2. The CDR3 covers 15 residues. Germline CDR1 reads SGDLS; CDR2 reads YYNGEE. Filled out from reference TRBV9 and TRBJ2-7, the complete variable domain reads DSGVTQTPKHLITATGQRVTLRCSPRSGDLSVYWYQQSLDQGLQFLIQYYNGEERAKGNILERFSAQQFPDLHSELNLSSLELGDSALYFCASSEGTSGSYEQYFGPGTRLTVT.

The J gene is TRBJ2-7, the V gene TRBV7-8; a weak D match, TRBD1 (5 bases). The length of the CDR3 is 14 residues. V lost 1 base to trimming and J lost 5 bases, with 12 bases between them. Germline-derived CDR1 and CDR2 are SGHVS and FQNEAQ. The CDR3 nucleotides are TGTGCCAGCAGCTTAGGGCAGGGAAGCAACGAGCAGTACTTC. Its translation is CASSLGQGSNEQYF.

V gene TRBV24-1 combines with J gene TRBJ2-5; D gene ambiguous. V gave up 8 bases and J gave up 2 bases, with 5 bases separating them. Germline CDR1 reads KGHDR; CDR2 reads SFDVKD. The CDR3 spans 11 residues. As DNA, the CDR3 is TGTGCCACCAATATACAAGAGACCCAGTACTTC. The encoded protein is CATNIQETQYF.

This chain joins TRBV7-8 and TRBJ2-1; 8 nucleotides line up with TRBD1. CDR1 and CDR2 from the germline V gene are SGHVS and FQNEAQ. The V and J ends lost 1 base and 0 bases, in that order; junction bases with no gene match: 8. The CDR3 runs 18 residues. The CDR3 loop reads CASSLGSRGRSSYNEQFF. DNA of the CDR3: TGTGCCAGCAGCTTAGGGTCCAGGGGGCGAAGCTCCTACAATGAGCAGTTCTTC.

V and J are TRBV7-6 and TRBJ1-2, with D hard to call. Trimming left V 1 base short and J 2 bases short, with 8 bases between. The CDR3 contains 14 residues. Germline values: CDR1 SGHVS, CDR2 FNYEAQ. The CDR3 coding sequence is TGTGCCAGCAGCTTAGTACCCGGGAACTATGGCTACACCTTC. This sequence encodes CASSLVPGNYGYTF.

The rearrangement links TRBV7-2 to TRBJ2-5; tentatively, D is TRBD2 (6 bases). The CDR3 extends over 14 amino acids. CDR1 is SGHTA and CDR2 is FQGNSA in the germline V gene. V was cut by 8 bases and J by 5 bases, with 18 bases left in between. CDR3 loop: CASSRGLSSETQYF. CDR3 in DNA: TGTGCCAGCTCCCGGGGGTTATCGTCCGAGACCCAGTACTTC.

The genes are TRBV10-3 and TRBJ2-3; unclear D gene. Germline CDR1 ENHRY, CDR2 SYGVKD. The V end lost 0 bases, the J end lost 1 base, and 14 bases lay between the germline ends. The CDR3 runs to 17 residues. Here the CDR3 reads CAISESTRQLGTDTQYF. CDR3 DNA: TGTGCCATCAGTGAGTCGACGCGGCAACTGGGCACAGATACGCAGTATTTT.